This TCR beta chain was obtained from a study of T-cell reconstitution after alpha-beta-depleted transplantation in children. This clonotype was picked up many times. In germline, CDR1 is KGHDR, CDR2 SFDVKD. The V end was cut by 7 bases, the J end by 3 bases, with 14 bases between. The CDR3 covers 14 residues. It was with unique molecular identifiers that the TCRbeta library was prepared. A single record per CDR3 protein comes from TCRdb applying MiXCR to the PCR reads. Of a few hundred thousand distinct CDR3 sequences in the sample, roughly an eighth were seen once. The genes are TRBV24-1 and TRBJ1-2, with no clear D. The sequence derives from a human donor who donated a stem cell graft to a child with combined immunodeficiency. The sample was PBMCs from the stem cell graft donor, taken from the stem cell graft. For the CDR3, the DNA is TGTGCCACCAGCGGCGCTGGGGTCCACTATGGCTACACCTTC. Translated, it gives CATSGAGVHYGYTF.